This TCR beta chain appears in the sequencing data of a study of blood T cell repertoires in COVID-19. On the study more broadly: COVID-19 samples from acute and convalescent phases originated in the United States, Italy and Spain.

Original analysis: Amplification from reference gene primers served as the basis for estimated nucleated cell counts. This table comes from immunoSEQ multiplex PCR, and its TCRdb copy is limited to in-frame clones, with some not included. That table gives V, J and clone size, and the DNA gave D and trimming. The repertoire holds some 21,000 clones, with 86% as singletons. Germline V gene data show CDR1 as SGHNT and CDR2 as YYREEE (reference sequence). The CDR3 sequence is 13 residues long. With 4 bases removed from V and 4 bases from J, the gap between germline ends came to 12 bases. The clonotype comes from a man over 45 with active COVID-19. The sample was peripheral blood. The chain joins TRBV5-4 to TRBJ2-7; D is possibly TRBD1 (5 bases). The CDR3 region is CASSPLDSYEQYF. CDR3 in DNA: TGTGCCAGCAGCCCCCTCGACAGTTACGAGCAGTACTTC.